The 8 T cell receptor beta chains reported below all come from one sample, sequenced in a study of OX40 agonist ivuxolimab in advanced cancers. Clones were read by immunoSEQ multiplex PCR, and TCRdb kept only the in-frame ones, dropping some. Of more than 50,000 clones listed, approximately 83% are singletons. Material: CD4+ or CD8+ T cells sorted from blood, obtained in a trial of the OX40 agonist ivuxolimab. These TCRs come from an adult with an advanced solid tumor such as melanoma, head and neck, liver or kidney cancer.

This chain joins TRBV6-5 and TRBJ2-5; a possible D gene is TRBD1 (5 bases). The J call may be mistaken, given a closer DNA end match to TRBJ2-7. The CDR3 is 14 residues long. Germline V lookup: CDR1 MNHEY, CDR2 SVGAGI. CDR3 bases: TGTGCCAGCAGTCCGACAGAGAGCTCCTACGAGCAGTACTTC. It yields the protein CASSPTESSYEQYF.

This clone was counted a single time. Here the CDR3 reads CASSLRVYQETQYF. For the CDR3, the DNA is TGTGCCAGCAGCTTAAGGGTCTACCAAGAGACCCAGTACTTC. The rearrangement links TRBV7-2 to TRBJ2-5; D is unresolved. The CDR3 has 14 residues. V was trimmed by 2 bases and J by 0 bases, leaving 7 bases between them. CDR1 and CDR2 from the germline V gene are SGHTA and FQGNSA. Complete variable domain (other parts from reference TRBV7-2 and TRBJ2-5): GAGVSQSPSNKVTEKGKDVELRCDPISGHTALYWYRQSLGQGLEFLIYFQGNSAPDKSGLPSDRFSAERTGGSVSTLTIQRTQQEDSAVYLCASSLRVYQETQYFGPGTRLLVL.

This chain uses TRBV9 with TRBJ1-3; tentative D call: TRBD1 (6 bases). Between the trimmed V and J ends, which lost 0 bases and 8 bases, there was a span of 15 bases. CDR3 length equals 15 residues. Germline V gene data show CDR1 as SGDLS and CDR2 as YYNGEE. The CDR3 sequence: CASSVDAGDMDTIYF. The CDR3 coding sequence is TGTGCCAGCAGCGTAGACGCAGGGGATATGGACACCATATATTTT.

V and J are TRBV13 and TRBJ2-7; tentatively, D is TRBD1 or TRBD2 (5 bases each). Trimming took 5 bases from V and 3 from J, leaving 11 bases between them. This CDR3 is 13 amino acids long. Germline V CDR1 and CDR2: PRHDT, FYEKMQ (reference sequence). CDR3 in amino acids: CASSLWDLYEQYF. CDR3 sequence (DNA): TGTGCCAGCAGCCTCTGGGACCTCTACGAGCAGTACTTC.

The chain carries TRBV4-3 and TRBJ1-1; TRBD1 might be the D (5 bases). Trimming removed 2 bases at V and 5 bases at J, with 12 bases between. Per the germline V gene, CDR1 is LGHNA and CDR2 is YSLEER. The CDR3 consists of 14 residues. The CDR3 here is CASSQPGLGTEAFF. The CDR3 nucleotides are TGCGCCAGCAGCCAACCAGGGCTGGGGACTGAAGCTTTCTTT.

This rearrangement joins TRBV7-3 to TRBJ1-1; D remains ambiguous. V lost 5 bases and J lost 9, with 16 bases in between. The germline gives CDR1 SGHTA, CDR2 FQGTGA. This CDR3 has 13 residues. CDR3 in DNA: TGTGCCAGCAGCGAATTTGACCGGGAGCAAGCTTTCTTT. This encodes CASSEFDREQAFF.

The gene calls are TRBV10-1 and TRBJ2-3, with D unclear. Germline V gene data show CDR1 as WNHNN and CDR2 as SYGVQD (reference sequence). The CDR3 runs 10 residues. The V end was cut by 9 bases, the J end by 8 bases, with 9 bases between. In nucleotides, the CDR3 is TGCGCCAGTCCGTCGGGTACGCAGTATTTT. This translates into CASPSGTQYF.

The chain employs TRBV5-1 and TRBJ2-7, with D perhaps TRBD1 (5 bases). V lost 3 bases and J 3 bases, leaving 16 bases between the germline ends. Germline values: CDR1 SGHRS, CDR2 YFSETQ. The CDR3 has 15 residues. The CDR3, as DNA: TGCGCCAGCAGCTGGCGACAGAATCCCCTCTACGAGCAGTACTTC. It is translated as CASSWRQNPLYEQYF. Full variable domain (rest looked up from reference TRBV5-1 and TRBJ2-7): KAGVTQTPRYLIKTRGQQVTLSCSPISGHRSVSWYQQTPGQGLQFLFEYFSETQRNKGNFPGRFSGRQFSNSRSEMNVSTLELGDSALYLCASSWRQNPLYEQYFGPGTRLTVT.